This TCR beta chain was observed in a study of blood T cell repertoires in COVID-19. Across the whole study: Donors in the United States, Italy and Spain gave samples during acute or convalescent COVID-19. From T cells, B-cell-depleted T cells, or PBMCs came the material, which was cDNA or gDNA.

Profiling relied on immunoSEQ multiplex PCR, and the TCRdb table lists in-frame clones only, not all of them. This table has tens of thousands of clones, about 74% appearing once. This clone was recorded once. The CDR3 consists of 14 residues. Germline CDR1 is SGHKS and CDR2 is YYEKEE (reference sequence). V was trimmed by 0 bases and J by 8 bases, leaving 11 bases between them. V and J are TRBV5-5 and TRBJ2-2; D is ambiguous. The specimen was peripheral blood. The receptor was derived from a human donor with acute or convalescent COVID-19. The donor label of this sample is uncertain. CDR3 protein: CASSLEPARGELFF. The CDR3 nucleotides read TGTGCCAGCAGCTTGGAGCCCGCCCGGGGGGAGCTGTTTTTT. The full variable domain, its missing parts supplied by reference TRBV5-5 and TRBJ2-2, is DAGVTQSPTHLIKTRGQQVTLRCSPISGHKSVSWYQQVLGQGPQFIFQYYEKEERGRGNFPDRFSARQFPNYSSELNVNALLLGDSALYLCASSLEPARGELFFGEGSRLTVL.